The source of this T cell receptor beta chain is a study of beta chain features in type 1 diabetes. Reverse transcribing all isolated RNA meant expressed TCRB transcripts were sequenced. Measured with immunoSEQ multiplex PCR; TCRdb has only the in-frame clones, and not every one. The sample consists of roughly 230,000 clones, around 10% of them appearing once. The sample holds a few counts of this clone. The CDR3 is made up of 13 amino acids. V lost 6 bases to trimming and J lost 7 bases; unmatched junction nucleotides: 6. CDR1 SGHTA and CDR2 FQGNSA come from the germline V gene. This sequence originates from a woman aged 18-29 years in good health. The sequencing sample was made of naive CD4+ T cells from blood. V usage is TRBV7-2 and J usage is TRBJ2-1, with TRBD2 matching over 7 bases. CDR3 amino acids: CASRREPGNEQFF. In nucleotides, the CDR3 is TGTGCCAGCAGGCGGGAGCCGGGGAATGAGCAGTTCTTC. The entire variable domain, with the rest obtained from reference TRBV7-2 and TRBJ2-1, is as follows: GAGVSQSPSNKVTEKGKDVELRCDPISGHTALYWYRQSLGQGLEFLIYFQGNSAPDKSGLPSDRFSAERTGGSVSTLTIQRTQQEDSAVYLCASRREPGNEQFFGPGTRLTVL.